This TCR beta chain was captured in a study of CD4 and CD8 cells across lung adenocarcinoma regions. TCRdb passed the PCR reads through MiXCR, listing each CDR3 protein once. There are about 12,000 distinct CDR3 sequences in the sample; less than 70% occur only once, and 35% to 40% lies in the top ten. The CDR3 is 20 amino acids. CDR1 and CDR2 (germline): MNHEY, SVGAGI. Samples came from patients with localized non-small cell lung adenocarcinoma. This chain uses TRBV6-5 with TRBJ2-1; TRBD1 matches at 8 bases. The J call is doubtful: the DNA matches TRBJ2-7 better. This sequence originates from a female donor with lung adenocarcinoma. The CD4 and CD8 labels of this study may be unreliable. The material sequenced was CD8+ T cells from the margin of a lung tumor. This CDR3 reads CASSYVTGGLLSAYSYEQYF. The CDR3 region has the DNA TGTGCCAGCAGTTACGTCACAGGGGGTCTGCTCTCTGCCTACTCCTACGAGCAGTACTTC.